These T cell receptor beta chains were read from a single sample in a study of glioma-infiltrating T cells. TCRdb re-called the multiplex PCR reads with MiXCR, one entry per CDR3 protein. Of 170,000 or so distinct CDR3 sequences in the sample, around 40% were seen once. Sequenced: glioma tissue, nonneoplastic brain tissue, or PBMCs (not recorded which). The source of these receptors is a human donor with low-grade glioma or glioblastoma, undergoing nonglioma brain surgery, or in good health (not recorded which). CDR3s include the opening cysteine and the closing phenylalanine or tryptophan. A D gene is named only where the DNA matches it firmly. Size is stated for part of the rows, as once, few or many counts, or as a class when the clone is expanded.

J | D | size | V | CDR3 | DNA
TRBJ2-7 | . | many | TRBV20-1 | CSADPPARYEQYF | TGCAGTGCTGACCCGCCCGCCCGCTACGAGCAGTACTTC
TRBJ2-1 | . | . | TRBV5-1 | CASSPSGAATYNEQFF | TGCGCCAGCAGCCCCTCGGGAGCGGCTACCTACAATGAGCAGTTCTTC
TRBJ1-4 | . | . | TRBV12-3/TRBV12-4 | CASSLGLTGLPFF | TGTGCCAGCAGTTTAGGATTGACAGGTCTGCCGTTTTTT
TRBJ2-1 | . | few | TRBV5-1 | CASSPGRSGNEQFF | TGCGCCAGCAGCCCAGGTAGGAGCGGCAATGAGCAGTTCTTC
TRBJ1-1 | . | . | TRBV10-3 | CAISEASGTMNTEAFF | TGTGCCATCAGTGAGGCCTCCGGGACCATGAACACTGAAGCTTTCTTT
TRBJ1-1 | . | once | TRBV2 | CASSGGNTATEDLF | TGTGCCAGCAGTGGGGGGAATACCGCCACTGAAGATTTATTT
TRBJ1-1 | . | . | TRBV12-3/TRBV12-4 | CASSSRGRNTEASF | TGTGCCAGCAGTTCCCGGGGTCGGAACACTGAAGCTTCCTTT
TRBJ2-3 | . | . | TRBV29-1 | CSSFGDTQYF | TGCAGCTCGTTTGGGGATACGCAGTATTTT
TRBJ2-1 | TRBD2 | . | TRBV6-2/TRBV6-3 | CASSLTSGREDEQFF | TGTGCCAGCAGCTTGACTAGCGGGAGAGAAGATGAGCAGTTCTTC
TRBJ2-1 | . | many | TRBV28 | CASRGPQISYNEQFF | TGTGCCAGCAGGGGACCTCAGATATCCTACAATGAGCAGTTCTTC
TRBJ2-7 | TRBD2 | . | TRBV27 | CASRRTSGLNEQYF | TGTGCCAGCCGTCGGACTAGCGGGCTGAACGAGCAGTACTTC
TRBJ2-1 | . | . | TRBV6-6 | CASSVLRTYNEQFF | TGCGCCAGCAGTGTATTAAGAACCTACAATGAGCAGTTCTTC
TRBJ2-7 | . | . | TRBV19 | CASSMSGLDEQYF | TGTGCCAGTAGTATGTCTGGGTTAGACGAGCAGTACTTC
TRBJ1-1 | . | . | TRBV28 | CANRTQNTEAFF | TGTGCCAACAGGACACAGAACACTGAAGCTTTCTTC
TRBJ2-7 | . | many | TRBV5-4 | CASSLGIRYEQYF | TGTGCCAGCAGCTTGGGAATCAGATACGAGCAGTACTTC
TRBJ2-5 | . | few | TRBV5-4 | CASSPGPPGDQYF | TGTGCCAGCAGCCCCGGGCCCCCTGGAGACCAGTACTTC
TRBJ2-7 | . | . | TRBV20-1 | CSARMEGVFAYEQYF | TGCAGTGCTAGAATGGAGGGGGTCTTCGCCTACGAGCAGTATTTC
TRBJ1-1 | . | once | TRBV7-2 | CASSLQGSKTEAFF | TGTGCCAGCAGCCTCCAGGGAAGTAAAACTGAAGCTTTCTTT
TRBJ2-1 | TRBD1 | . | TRBV2 | CASSGRDRGSNEQFF | TGTGCCAGCAGTGGCCGGGACAGGGGTAGCAATGAGCAGTTCTTC
TRBJ1-2 | . | many | TRBV24-1 | CATSDPWGGYTF | TGTGCCACCAGTGATCCGTGGGGAGGCTACACCTTC
TRBJ1-1 | . | . | TRBV29-1 | CSGRDGNTEAFF | TGCAGCGGTCGGGACGGGAACACTGAAGCTTTCTTT
TRBJ2-7 | TRBD1 | few | TRBV11-2 | CASSSIDRGSYEQYF | TGTGCCAGCAGCTCAATAGACAGGGGGTCCTACGAGCAGTACTTC
TRBJ1-6 | TRBD1 | many | TRBV7-8 | CASSPWTGENSPLHF | TGTGCCAGCAGCCCTTGGACAGGGGAAAACTCACCCCTCCACTTT
TRBJ2-3 | . | many | TRBV27 | CASSLSRDTQYF | TGTGCCAGCAGTTTATCGAGAGATACGCAGTATTTT